This is a list of T cell receptor beta chains from one sample in a study of shared clonotypes between healthy human individuals. This table comes from immunoSEQ multiplex PCR, and its TCRdb copy is limited to in-frame clones, with some not included. Among approximately 1.5 million clones listed, roughly 98% were seen once. The sample taken for sequencing was naive CD4+ T cells sorted from blood. The receptors here all came from a young man in good health. Each CDR3 is given with its conserved first and last residue. A D gene is named only where the DNA matches it firmly. The listing skips clone size in some rows; elsewhere it reads once, few, many or a size class.

v_gene,j_gene,d_gene,abundance,CDR3aa,CDR3nt
TRBV9,TRBJ2-1,TRBD2,NA,CASSVDLAGGPVNEQFF,TGTGCCAGCAGCGTGGATTTAGCGGGAGGGCCGGTTAATGAGCAGTTCTTC
TRBV5-4,TRBJ2-2,NA,NA,CASTPSSGELFF,TGTGCCAGCACCCCCTCGAGTGGGGAGCTGTTTTTT
TRBV2,TRBJ2-1,NA,NA,CASSVVTGSYNEQFF,TGTGCCAGCAGTGTGGTAACAGGGTCTTACAATGAGCAGTTCTTC
TRBV4-1,TRBJ2-3,NA,NA,CASSQEAISSTDTQYF,TGCGCCAGCAGCCAAGAGGCCATATCTAGCACAGATACGCAGTATTTT
TRBV9,TRBJ2-3,NA,NA,CASSVPFQGLPQYF,TGTGCCAGCAGCGTCCCGTTCCAGGGGTTGCCGCAGTATTTT
TRBV29-1,TRBJ2-3,TRBD2,NA,CSVEGLANPTDTQYF,TGCAGCGTTGAAGGACTAGCGAACCCCACAGATACGCAGTATTTT
TRBV28,TRBJ1-2,NA,NA,CASSSHYGYTF,TGTGCCAGCAGTTCTCACTATGGCTACACCTTC
TRBV10-3,TRBJ2-1,TRBD2,NA,CAIRSGSASSYNEQFF,TGTGCCATCAGAAGCGGGAGCGCTAGCTCCTACAATGAGCAGTTCTTC
TRBV19,TRBJ2-3,NA,NA,CASSIRVGTDTQYF,TGTGCCAGTAGTATACGGGTTGGCACAGATACGCAGTATTTT
TRBV28,TRBJ1-5,NA,NA,CASSPNLANQPQHF,TGTGCCAGCAGTCCAAACTTGGCTAATCAGCCCCAGCATTTT
TRBV29-1,TRBJ2-7,NA,NA,CSVVRQGNEQYF,TGCAGCGTTGTGCGGCAGGGAAACGAGCAGTACTTC
TRBV29-1,TRBJ1-2,NA,NA,CSAGYSNYGYTF,TGCAGCGCAGGCTACAGTAACTATGGCTACACCTTC
TRBV7-9,TRBJ2-1,NA,NA,CASSSVRNNEQFF,TGTGCCAGCAGCTCAGTTAGGAACAATGAGCAGTTCTTC
TRBV19,TRBJ2-2,TRBD2,NA,CASRELAVNTGELFF,TGTGCCAGTCGTGAACTAGCGGTTAACACCGGGGAGCTGTTTTTT
TRBV7-9,TRBJ1-4,NA,NA,CASSLGVTNEKLFF,TGTGCCAGCAGCTTGGGGGTAACTAATGAAAAACTGTTTTTT
TRBV28,TRBJ2-3,NA,NA,CASSRLEVTTDTQYF,TGTGCCAGCAGTCGACTAGAGGTAACCACAGATACGCAGTATTTT
TRBV7-2,TRBJ2-7,NA,NA,CASSLSVGISYEQYF,TGTGCCAGCAGCTTAAGCGTGGGGATCTCCTACGAGCAGTACTTC
TRBV9,TRBJ2-3,TRBD1,NA,CASSFRDRRWTDTQYF,TGTGCCAGCAGCTTCCGGGACAGAAGATGGACAGATACGCAGTATTTT
TRBV7-2,TRBJ2-5,NA,NA,CASRLRETQYF,TGTGCCAGCAGATTAAGAGAGACCCAGTACTTC
TRBV9,TRBJ2-1,TRBD2,NA,CASSVVSGRTNSSYNEQFF,TGTGCCAGCAGCGTAGTATCCGGGAGGACTAATAGCTCCTACAATGAGCAGTTCTTC
TRBV4-3,TRBJ2-1,NA,once,CASSQDLGVLGNEQFF,TGCGCCAGCAGCCAAGATCTTGGAGTTCTGGGGAATGAGCAGTTCTTC
TRBV18,TRBJ2-7,NA,NA,CASSPTRGLEQYF,TGTGCCAGCTCACCAACTAGAGGGCTCGAGCAGTACTTC
TRBV9,TRBJ2-7,TRBD2,NA,CASSPGTSGYEQYF,TGTGCCAGCAGCCCAGGGACTAGCGGTTACGAGCAGTACTTC
TRBV5-8,TRBJ2-5,NA,NA,CASSPEAGGIQETQYF,TGTGCCAGCAGCCCGGAGGCAGGGGGGATCCAAGAGACCCAGTACTTC
TRBV28,TRBJ2-7,TRBD1,NA,CASTQGVYNEQYF,TGTGCCAGCACGCAGGGGGTCTACAACGAGCAGTACTTC
TRBV15,TRBJ2-5,NA,NA,CATSRRTGSGVGTQYF,TGTGCCACCAGCAGACGAACGGGCTCCGGCGTTGGGACCCAGTACTTC
TRBV5-1,TRBJ2-2,NA,NA,CASSLGQSTTGELFF,TGCGCCAGCAGCTTGGGACAGAGTACCACCGGGGAGCTGTTTTTT
TRBV7-3,TRBJ2-1,NA,NA,CASSLETGNEQFF,TGTGCCAGCAGCCTCGAAACAGGGAATGAGCAGTTCTTC
TRBV19,TRBJ2-1,TRBD1,once,CASSIVRDSYNEQFF,TGTGCCAGTAGTATTGTTAGGGACAGTTACAATGAGCAGTTCTTC
TRBV2,TRBJ1-5,NA,NA,CASISRAGQPQHF,TGTGCCAGCATCAGCAGGGCGGGTCAGCCCCAGCATTTT
TRBV7-9,TRBJ2-7,TRBD1,NA,CAVTGTVSYEQYF,TGTGCCGTTACCGGGACAGTATCCTACGAGCAGTACTTC
TRBV7-6,TRBJ1-5,NA,NA,CASSFSGQPQHF,TGTGCCAGCAGCTTCTCGGGGCAGCCCCAGCATTTT
TRBV7-2,TRBJ2-7,TRBD2,NA,CASSLHINLAVMSYEQYF,TGTGCCAGCAGCTTACATATTAACCTAGCGGTCATGTCCTACGAGCAGTACTTC
TRBV28,TRBJ2-1,TRBD1,NA,CASSFSPGGYNEQFF,TGTGCCAGCAGTTTTTCCCCAGGGGGCTACAATGAGCAGTTCTTC
TRBV4-1,TRBJ2-6,NA,NA,CASSQVAGGANVLTF,TGCGCCAGCAGCCAAGTAGCAGGTGGGGCCAACGTCCTGACTTTC
TRBV4-3,TRBJ2-1,NA,once,CASSQLVANEQFF,TGCGCCAGCAGCCAACTGGTGGCAAATGAGCAGTTCTTC
TRBV5-1,TRBJ1-3,TRBD1,NA,CASSSTGPGNTIYF,TGCGCCAGCAGCTCGACAGGGCCTGGAAACACCATATATTTT
TRBV15,TRBJ2-3,TRBD2,NA,CATSRGLASSTDTQYF,TGTGCCACCAGCAGAGGACTAGCATCGAGCACAGATACGCAGTATTTT
TRBV7-6,TRBJ1-3,NA,NA,CASSLGSGVLGNTIYF,TGTGCCAGCAGCTTAGGAAGCGGGGTGTTAGGGAACACCATATATTTT
TRBV21-1,TRBJ1-1,NA,NA,CASSSEAFF,TGTGCCAGCAGCAGTGAAGCTTTCTTT
TRBV10-1,TRBJ2-1,NA,NA,CASSAKSGNEQFF,TGCGCCAGCAGTGCAAAATCGGGCAATGAGCAGTTCTTC
TRBV28,TRBJ2-7,TRBD2,NA,CASSPQLAGGYEQYF,TGTGCCAGCTCACCACAACTAGCGGGGGGATACGAGCAGTACTTC
TRBV28,TRBJ2-1,NA,NA,CASQGRVAHEQFF,TGTGCCAGCCAGGGGAGAGTAGCCCATGAGCAGTTCTTC
TRBV5-1,TRBJ2-2,TRBD2,NA,CASRDLAGDGTGELFF,TGCGCCAGCAGGGATCTAGCGGGAGACGGCACCGGGGAGCTGTTTTTT
TRBV7-8,TRBJ2-7,NA,NA,CASSLHRAAYEQYF,TGTGCCAGCAGCCTCCACAGGGCCGCCTACGAGCAGTACTTC
TRBV5-1,TRBJ2-2,NA,NA,CASSLARDNELFF,TGCGCCAGCAGCCTTGCGAGGGACAACGAGCTGTTTTTT
TRBV5-1,TRBJ1-2,TRBD1,once,CASSLGQGGGYTF,TGCGCCAGCAGCTTGGGACAGGGAGGTGGCTACACCTTC
TRBV9,TRBJ2-3,TRBD2,NA,CASSVGLAGVDTQYF,TGTGCCAGCAGCGTAGGATTAGCGGGAGTTGATACGCAGTATTTT
TRBV18,TRBJ2-3,NA,NA,CASSPSGDTQYF,TGTGCCAGCTCACCGTCTGGAGATACGCAGTATTTT
TRBV6-1,TRBJ1-2,NA,NA,CASLVMLRFGYTF,TGTGCCAGCCTTGTTATGCTGAGATTCGGCTACACCTTC
TRBV2,TRBJ2-7,NA,NA,CAGAGTRKIYEQYF,TGTGCCGGCGCCGGGACCCGGAAAATCTACGAGCAGTACTTC
TRBV2,TRBJ2-3,NA,NA,CATRLRLRGWERADTQYF,TGTGCCACTCGCCTCAGATTGCGTGGGTGGGAGAGGGCAGATACGCAGTATTTT
TRBV30,TRBJ1-4,NA,NA,CAWSVNEKLFF,TGTGCCTGGAGTGTAAATGAAAAACTGTTTTTT
TRBV18,TRBJ2-7,TRBD2,NA,CASSRNAGDLSYEQYF,TGTGCCAGCTCCCGGAACGCGGGAGATCTCTCCTACGAGCAGTACTTC
TRBV25-1,TRBJ2-5,NA,once,CASSQSGVGQETQYF,TGTGCCAGCAGCCAATCGGGGGTGGGTCAAGAGACCCAGTACTTC
TRBV7-6,TRBJ2-7,TRBD2,NA,CASSVTSGWRNEQYF,TGTGCCAGCAGCGTGACTAGCGGGTGGAGGAACGAGCAGTACTTC
TRBV11-3,TRBJ2-5,NA,once,CASSTGTYPETQYF,TGTGCCAGCAGCACAGGGACCTACCCAGAGACCCAGTACTTC
TRBV13,TRBJ1-2,TRBD1,NA,CATKTGTEGYTF,TGTGCCACCAAGACCGGGACAGAAGGCTACACCTTC
TRBV7-6,TRBJ2-1,NA,NA,CASSLVSGYNEQFF,TGTGCCAGCAGCTTAGTCTCGGGTTACAATGAGCAGTTCTTC